The present TCR beta chain was sequenced within a study of blood T cells in healthy people across ages. General study findings and limits: Diversity estimated from one million T cells was considered an underestimate.

On this clonotype: As yet, its antigen is unknown.

A second PCR, run for about 6 to 11 cycles, used a sample-barcoded 5' primer plus a J-beta primer mix. TCRdb re-called the 5' RACE reads with MiXCR, one entry per CDR3 protein. The table has approximately 700,000 distinct CDR3 sequences, about 30% seen once. Trimming pared 2 bases from V and 4 bases from J, leaving 15 bases between. The length of the CDR3 is 16 residues. Germline loops: CDR1 SGHRS, CDR2 YFSETQ. The chain uses TRBV5-1 and TRBJ2-2; D remains ambiguous. Sequenced material: blood. The TCR sequence derives from a woman of 80 years or more in good health. This CDR3 is CASSLPPALSTGELFF. CDR3 bases: TGCGCCAGCAGCTTACCCCCGGCATTGAGCACCGGGGAGCTGTTTTTT.